These 29 T cell receptor beta chains share one sample of origin, sequenced in a study of blood T cell repertoires in COVID-19. Libraries were prepared by immunoSEQ multiplex PCR; TCRdb keeps only in-frame clonotypes and omits some of them. The repertoire holds some 170,000 clones, with 84% as singletons. The sequencing sample was made of PBMCs or T cells enriched from blood (not recorded which). These receptors all stem from a man aged 45-65 years who had recovered from COVID-19.

The chain uses TRBV4-1 and TRBJ2-3; 10 nucleotides match TRBD2. CDR1 is MGHRA and CDR2 is YSYEKL in the germline V gene. The CDR3 has 16 amino acids. Trimming cost V 8 bases and J 1 base; bases outside gene matches: 9. The CDR3 region is CASQKTSGLRTDTQYF. In nucleotides, the CDR3 is TGCGCCAGCCAAAAGACTAGCGGGCTTCGCACAGATACGCAGTATTTT.

This chain uses TRBV9 with TRBJ2-3; 13 bases line up with TRBD2. Germline-derived CDR1 and CDR2 are SGDLS and YYNGEE. The V gene end was trimmed by 3 bases and the J gene end by 5 bases; junction bases not matched to a gene: 3. The CDR3 loop spans 15 amino acids. The CDR3 spells CASSDRTSGGDTQYF. Written as DNA, the CDR3 is TGTGCCAGCAGCGACCGGACTAGCGGGGGAGATACGCAGTATTTT.

The chain carries TRBV27 and TRBJ2-1; TRBD2 agrees at 11 bases. The V gene end was trimmed by 3 bases and the J gene end by 7 bases; junction bases not matched to a gene: 5. Germline CDR1 reads MNHEY; CDR2 reads SMNVEV (reference sequence). The CDR3 is 15 residues long. CDR3 region: CASSFSGGAGNEQFF. The CDR3 DNA reads as TGTGCCAGCAGTTTTAGCGGGGGGGCAGGTAATGAGCAGTTCTTC.

This clone was found once. The chain employs TRBV5-1 and TRBJ2-2; 9 bases are a match to TRBD2. The trim removed 4 bases at V and 4 bases at J, leaving 14 bases unmatched. The CDR3 length is 18 residues. Looked up from germline, CDR1 is SGHRS and CDR2 is YFSETQ. The CDR3 sequence is CASSLYNNGLAITGELFF. CDR3 nucleotides: TGCGCCAGCAGCCTGTACAATAACGGACTAGCGATCACCGGGGAGCTGTTTTTT.

The chain couples TRBV29-1 to TRBJ1-4; TRBD1 matches at 11 bases. Germline V CDR1 and CDR2: SQVTM, ANQGSEA. V shed 6 bases, J shed 0 bases, and the junction held 3 bases outside the gene matches. The CDR3 sequence is 15 residues long. DNA of the CDR3: TGCAGCGTAGGACAGGGGGCACCAACTAATGAAAAACTGTTTTTT. Protein sequence: CSVGQGAPTNEKLFF.

The V gene is TRBV11-2, the J gene TRBJ1-6; a weak D match, TRBD1 (5 bases). This CDR3 comprises 17 residues. Per the germline V gene, CDR1 is SGHAT and CDR2 is FQNNGV. V lost 1 base and J 2 bases, leaving 12 bases between the germline ends. Here the CDR3 DNA reads TGTGCCAGCAGCTTAGGGGGGGGAAGTCCCTATAATTCACCCCTCCACTTT. Its protein product is CASSLGGGSPYNSPLHF.

V and J are TRBV5-6 and TRBJ1-2; D gene unclear. The V gene's germline CDR1 is SGHDT and CDR2 YYEEEE. The CDR3 has 13 residues. Trimming took off 2 bases at V and 7 bases at J, with 12 bases between the two ends. The CDR3 protein is CASSFERAGGYTF. CDR3 sequence (DNA): TGTGCCAGCAGCTTCGAGCGGGCAGGTGGCTACACCTTC.

CDR3 region: CASSLGSGSGYTF. The CDR3 DNA is TGCGCCAGCAGCTTGGGGTCGGGGAGCGGCTACACCTTC. V is TRBV5-1 and J is TRBJ1-2; D is ambiguous. V lost 0 bases and J lost 8, with 11 bases in between. The CDR3 has 13 residues. Germline assignment: CDR1 SGHRS and CDR2 YFSETQ.

The V and J genes are TRBV7-3 and TRBJ2-7, with a possible D match to TRBD2 (6 bases). CDR3 size: 15 residues. Trimming left V 0 bases short and J 6 bases short, with 15 bases between. Per the germline V gene, CDR1 is SGHTA and CDR2 is FQGTGA. This CDR3 is CASSLTGPLGGEQYF. DNA for the CDR3: TGTGCCAGCAGCTTAACCGGGCCTTTGGGAGGCGAGCAGTACTTC.

CDR3 amino acids: CASSVLSGGEQFF. The CDR3 DNA reads as TGTGCCAGCAGCGTATTGTCAGGGGGTGAGCAGTTCTTC. The chain uses TRBV9 and TRBJ2-1; TRBD1 matches at 7 bases. The CDR3 has 13 residues. Germline V gene sequence: CDR1 SGDLS, CDR2 YYNGEE. V was pared by 1 base and J by 9 bases, with 4 bases of the junction left unmatched.

The rearrangement links TRBV19 to TRBJ1-5; a possible D gene is TRBD1 (5 bases). This CDR3 has 14 residues. V lost 8 bases to trimming and J lost 9 bases, with 20 bases between them. Looked up from germline, CDR1 is LNHDA and CDR2 is SQIVND (reference sequence). CDR3 DNA sequence: TGTGCCAGTCGGGGGGAGTGGGGGACGGGGCCCCAGCATTTT. It is translated as CASRGEWGTGPQHF.

A remark on this clone: The same CDR3 can be traced to other DNA sequences in this sample. The gene calls are TRBV3-1 (or the pseudogene TRBV3-2) and TRBJ2-3, with TRBD2 matching over 7 bases. Per the germline V gene, CDR1 is LGHDT and CDR2 is YNNKEL (reference sequence). J lost 1 base, V lost 0 bases, and 4 bases had no gene match. The CDR3 runs to 16 residues. CDR3 sequence reads: CASSQDGLAGTDTQYF. The DNA for the CDR3 is TGTGCCAGCAGCCAAGATGGGCTAGCGGGCACAGATACGCAGTATTTT.

The CDR3 DNA is TGTGCCAGCAGCTCATCGTCAGGGGTGGGTGAAGCTTTCTTT. Its translation is CASSSSSGVGEAFF. The chain recombines TRBV5-5 with TRBJ1-1, with D possibly matching TRBD1 (6 bases). The CDR3 extends over 14 amino acids. Trimming left V 3 bases short and J 7 bases short, with 16 bases between. In germline, CDR1 is SGHKS, CDR2 YYEKEE (reference sequence).

The chain has TRBV5-6 and TRBJ2-5; 7 bases align to TRBD1. V shed 4 bases and J 5 bases; nucleotides not matched to a gene: 8. CDR1 and CDR2 from the germline V gene are SGHDT and YYEEEE. This CDR3 is 14 amino acids long. CDR3 DNA: TGTGCCAGCAGCGCCACGGGACAGCCGGAGACCCAGTACTTC. Translation gives CASSATGQPETQYF.

As DNA, the CDR3 is TGTGCCAGTAGTATAGAGGGACTAGCGGGGGCCCTAGCCAAAAACATTCAGTACTTC. Encoded protein: CASSIEGLAGALAKNIQYF. V is TRBV19 and J is TRBJ2-4, with TRBD2 matching over 14 bases. From germline, CDR1 is LNHDA and CDR2 SQIVND (reference sequence). This CDR3 has 19 amino acids. The V segment lost 0 bases and the J segment 0 bases; nucleotides outside the gene matches: 4.

The chain uses TRBV7-9 and TRBJ2-1; 10 bases agree with TRBD2. The CDR3 sequence is 15 residues long. Germline V gene data show CDR1 as SEHNR and CDR2 as FQNEAQ (reference sequence). J lost 7 bases, V lost 1 base, and 4 bases had no gene match. The CDR3, as DNA: TGTGCCAGCAGCTTAGGAGCGGGGGGGCAAAATGAGCAGTTCTTC. Its protein product is CASSLGAGGQNEQFF.

This clone came up a few times. The DNA for the CDR3 is TGTGCCAGCAGCCACGGGGTTACTGAAGCTTTCTTT. Encoded protein: CASSHGVTEAFF. V gene TRBV3-1 (or the pseudogene TRBV3-2) combines with J gene TRBJ1-1; D is ambiguous. Trimming cost V 3 bases and J 5 bases, with 7 bases left between them. Germline CDR1 and CDR2: LGHDT and YNNKEL (reference sequence). The CDR3 contains 12 residues.

This sequence joins TRBV19 and TRBJ2-6, with D maybe TRBD2 (8 bases). The V and J ends lost 6 bases and 0 bases respectively, with 21 bases between them. The CDR3 runs 19 residues. Germline V gives CDR1 LNHDA, CDR2 SQIVND (reference sequence). CDR3 residues: CASRRDSGSSTSGANVLTF. The CDR3 region has the DNA TGTGCCAGTAGGCGGGACAGCGGGAGCTCGACCTCTGGGGCCAACGTCCTGACTTTC.

The chain joins TRBV27 to TRBJ1-2; TRBD1 agrees at 7 bases. This CDR3 has 15 amino acids. J was trimmed by 5 bases and V by 4 bases; bases with no gene match: 10. Germline V CDR1 and CDR2: MNHEY, SMNVEV (reference sequence). CDR3 nucleotide sequence: TGTGCCAGCAGTTCTCCAGGACAGGCGATATATGGCTACACCTTC. It translates to CASSSPGQAIYGYTF.

This chain connects TRBV5-1 to TRBJ1-2, with TRBD1 matching 7 bases. The germline V gene has CDR1 SGHRS and CDR2 YFSETQ. This CDR3 comprises 14 residues. The J segment lost 2 bases and the V segment lost 4 bases, leaving 5 bases of the junction unmatched. CDR3 coding DNA: TGCGCCAGCAGCCTCGACAGGGACAACTATGGCTACACCTTC. Protein sequence: CASSLDRDNYGYTF.

The chain recombines TRBV10-2 with TRBJ1-2; 9 bases align to TRBD1. The CDR3 is 15 amino acids. Germline values: CDR1 WSHSY, CDR2 SAAADI. J lost 3 bases, V lost 5 bases, and 7 bases had no gene match. The CDR3 protein is CASSLTGGGDYGYTF. The CDR3 coding sequence is TGCGCCAGCAGTTTAACAGGGGGCGGTGACTATGGCTACACCTTC.

This rearrangement joins TRBV2 to TRBJ1-1; tentative D call: TRBD1 (5 bases). With 5 bases removed from V and 4 bases from J, the gap between germline ends came to 14 bases. Germline CDR1 is SNHLY and CDR2 is FYNNEI. The CDR3 is made up of 14 amino acids. The CDR3 DNA follows: TGTGCCAGCAGTTACCTCGGGGGTCGCACTGAAGCTTTCTTT. This encodes CASSYLGGRTEAFF.

This clone was recorded once. The CDR3 sequence: CASSSGTGNTGELFF. CDR3 sequence (DNA): TGTGCCAGCAGTTCCGGGACAGGAAACACCGGGGAGCTGTTTTTT. The V and J genes are TRBV6-5 and TRBJ2-2; 8 positions agree with TRBD1. V lost 4 bases and J lost 2; bases outside the gene matches: 3. The CDR3 loop spans 15 amino acids. CDR1 MNHEY and CDR2 SVGAGI come from the germline V gene.

In its sample, this clone was seen a few times. The V and J genes are TRBV7-3 and TRBJ2-5; no reliable D call. V shed 2 bases and J shed 3 bases, with 7 bases lying between them. This CDR3 has 13 amino acids. Looked up from germline, CDR1 is SGHTA and CDR2 is FQGTGA. In DNA, the CDR3 is TGTGCCAGCAGCTTACTGGCGGAAGAGACCCAGTACTTC. It codes for CASSLLAEETQYF.

The chain couples TRBV28 to TRBJ1-6, with TRBD1 identical over 10 bases. Germline CDR1 is MDHEN and CDR2 is SYDVKM. The CDR3 is 15 residues long. The V and J ends lost 6 bases and 1 base, in that order; junction bases with no gene match: 0. The CDR3 DNA reads as TGTGCCAGCAGGGGACAGGGGTCCTATAATTCACCCCTCCACTTT. Residues: CASRGQGSYNSPLHF. The full variable domain, its missing parts supplied by reference TRBV28 and TRBJ1-6, is DVKVTQSSRYLVKRTGEKVFLECVQDMDHENMFWYRQDPGLGLRLIYFSYDVKMKEKGDIPEGYSVSREKKERFSLILESASTNQTSMYLCASRGQGSYNSPLHFGNGTRLTVT.

This chain connects TRBV11-2 to TRBJ1-1; tentatively, D is TRBD1 (5 bases). Between the trimmed V and J ends, which lost 5 bases and 4 bases, there was a span of 14 bases. The CDR3 is 14 amino acids. Germline CDR1 and CDR2: SGHAT and FQNNGV. CDR3 amino acids: CASSQVQRGTEAFF. The CDR3, as DNA: TGTGCCAGCAGCCAGGTCCAAAGGGGCACTGAAGCTTTCTTT.

The rearrangement joins TRBV11-2 to TRBJ2-3; 8 nucleotides align to TRBD1. In germline, CDR1 is SGHAT, CDR2 FQNNGV. The trim removed 4 bases at V and 0 bases at J, leaving 12 bases unmatched. The length of the CDR3 is 18 residues. CDR3 DNA sequence: TGTGCCAGCAGCTCTATGGACAGGGTTTTCTCTAGCACAGATACGCAGTATTTT. This gives the protein CASSSMDRVFSSTDTQYF.

V is TRBV30 and J is TRBJ2-2, with 10 bases that match TRBD2. V lost 0 bases and J lost 0; bases outside the gene matches: 4. The CDR3 has 17 amino acids. Germline CDR1 and CDR2: GTSNPN and SVGIG (reference sequence). Here the CDR3 DNA reads TGTGCCTGGAGTGTACTGGGACTAGCGACGAACACCGGGGAGCTGTTTTTT. This codes for CAWSVLGLATNTGELFF.

V is TRBV7-8 and J is TRBJ2-1; TRBD2 matches 7 bases. The germline V gene has CDR1 SGHVS and CDR2 FQNEAQ. There are 15 residues in the CDR3. V shed 4 bases, J shed 3 bases, and the junction held 6 bases outside the gene matches. As DNA, the CDR3 is TGTGCCAGCAGCTCCAGCGGGGACCGCTACAATGAGCAGTTCTTC. Amino acids: CASSSSGDRYNEQFF.